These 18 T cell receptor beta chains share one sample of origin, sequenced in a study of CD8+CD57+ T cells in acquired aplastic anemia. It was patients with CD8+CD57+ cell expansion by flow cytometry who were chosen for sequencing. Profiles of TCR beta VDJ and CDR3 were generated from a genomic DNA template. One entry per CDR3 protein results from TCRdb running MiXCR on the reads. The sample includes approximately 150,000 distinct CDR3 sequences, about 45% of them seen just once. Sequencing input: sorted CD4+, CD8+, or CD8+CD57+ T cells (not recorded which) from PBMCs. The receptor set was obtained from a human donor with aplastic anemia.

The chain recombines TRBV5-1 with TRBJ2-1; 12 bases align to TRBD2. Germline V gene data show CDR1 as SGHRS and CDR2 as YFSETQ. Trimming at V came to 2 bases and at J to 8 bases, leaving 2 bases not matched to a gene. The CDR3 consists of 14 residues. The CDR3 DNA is TGCGCCAGCAGCTTACTAGCGGGGGGCGATGAGCAGTTCTTC. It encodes CASSLLAGGDEQFF.

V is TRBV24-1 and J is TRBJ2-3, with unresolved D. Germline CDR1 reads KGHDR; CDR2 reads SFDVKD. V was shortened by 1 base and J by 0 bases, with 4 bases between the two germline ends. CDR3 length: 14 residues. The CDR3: CATSDLKSTDTQYF. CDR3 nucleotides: TGTGCCACCAGTGATTTAAAAAGCACAGATACGCAGTATTTT.

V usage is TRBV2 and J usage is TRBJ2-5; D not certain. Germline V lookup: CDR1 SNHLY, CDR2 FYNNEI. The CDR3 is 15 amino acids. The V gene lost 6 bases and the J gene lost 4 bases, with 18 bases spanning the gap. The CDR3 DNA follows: TGTGCCAGCAGCGAACAGTCTCGGGCTTCAGAGACCCAGTACTTC. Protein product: CASSEQSRASETQYF.

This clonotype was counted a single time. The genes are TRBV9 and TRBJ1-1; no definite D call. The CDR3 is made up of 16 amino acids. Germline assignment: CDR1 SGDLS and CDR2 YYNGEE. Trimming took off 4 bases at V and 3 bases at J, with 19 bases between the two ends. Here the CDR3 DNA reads TGTGCCAGCAGCTTCGGAGAAGGGCCACCGTACACTGAAGCTTTCTTT. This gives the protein CASSFGEGPPYTEAFF. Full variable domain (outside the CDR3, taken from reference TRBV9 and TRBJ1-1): DSGVTQTPKHLITATGQRVTLRCSPRSGDLSVYWYQQSLDQGLQFLIQYYNGEERAKGNILERFSAQQFPDLHSELNLSSLELGDSALYFCASSFGEGPPYTEAFFGQGTRLTVV.

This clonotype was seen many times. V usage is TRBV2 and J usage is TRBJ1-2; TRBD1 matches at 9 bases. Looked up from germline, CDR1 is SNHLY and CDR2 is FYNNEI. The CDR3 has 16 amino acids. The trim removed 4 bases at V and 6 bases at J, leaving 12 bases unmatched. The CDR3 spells CASSAPYRGRVDGYTF. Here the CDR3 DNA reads TGTGCCAGCAGTGCCCCTTACAGGGGGCGGGTTGATGGCTACACCTTC.

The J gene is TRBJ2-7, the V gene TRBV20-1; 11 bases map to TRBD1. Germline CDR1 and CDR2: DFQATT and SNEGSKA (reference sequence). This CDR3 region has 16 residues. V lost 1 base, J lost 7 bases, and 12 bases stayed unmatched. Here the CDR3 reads CSARGLSGTGGREQYF. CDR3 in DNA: TGCAGTGCTAGAGGTCTCTCCGGGACAGGGGGTAGGGAGCAGTACTTC.

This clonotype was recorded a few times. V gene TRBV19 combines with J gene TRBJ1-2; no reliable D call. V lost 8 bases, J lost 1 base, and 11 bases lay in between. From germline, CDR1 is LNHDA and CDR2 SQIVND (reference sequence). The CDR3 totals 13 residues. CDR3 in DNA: TGTGCCAGTTGGGAGGACCGTAACTATGGCTACACCTTC. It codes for CASWEDRNYGYTF.

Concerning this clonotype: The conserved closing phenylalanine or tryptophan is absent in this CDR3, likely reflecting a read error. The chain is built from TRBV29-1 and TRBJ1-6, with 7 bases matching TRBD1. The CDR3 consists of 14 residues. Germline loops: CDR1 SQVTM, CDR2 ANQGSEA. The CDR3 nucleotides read TGCAGCGTCCGACAGGGAGAGGCTAATTCACCTCTCCACCTT. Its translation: CSVRQGEANSPLHL.

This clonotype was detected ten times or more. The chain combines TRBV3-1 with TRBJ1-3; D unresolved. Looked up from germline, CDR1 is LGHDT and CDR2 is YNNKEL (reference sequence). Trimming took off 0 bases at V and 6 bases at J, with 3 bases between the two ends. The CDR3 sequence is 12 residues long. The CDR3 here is CASSQEPNTIYF. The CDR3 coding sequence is TGTGCCAGCAGCCAAGAGCCAAACACCATATATTTT.

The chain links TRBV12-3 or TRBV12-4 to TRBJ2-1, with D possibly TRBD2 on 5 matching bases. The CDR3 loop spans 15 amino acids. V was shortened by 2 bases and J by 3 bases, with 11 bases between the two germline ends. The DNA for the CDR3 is TGTGCCAGCAGTTTAAGTAGGGCGGGCTACAATGAGCAGTTCTTC. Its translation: CASSLSRAGYNEQFF.

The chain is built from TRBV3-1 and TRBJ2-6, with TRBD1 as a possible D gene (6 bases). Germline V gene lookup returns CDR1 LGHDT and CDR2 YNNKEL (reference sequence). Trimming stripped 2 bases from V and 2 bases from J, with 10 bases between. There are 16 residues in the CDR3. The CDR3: CASSQTTGPGANVLTF. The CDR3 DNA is TGTGCCAGCAGCCAAACCACAGGGCCTGGGGCCAACGTCCTGACTTTC. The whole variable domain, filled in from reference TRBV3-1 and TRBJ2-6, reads DTAVSQTPKYLVTQMGNDKSIKCEQNLGHDTMYWYKQDSKKFLKIMFSYNNKELIINETVPNRFSPKSPDKAHLNLHINSLELGDSAVYFCASSQTTGPGANVLTFGAGSRLTVL.

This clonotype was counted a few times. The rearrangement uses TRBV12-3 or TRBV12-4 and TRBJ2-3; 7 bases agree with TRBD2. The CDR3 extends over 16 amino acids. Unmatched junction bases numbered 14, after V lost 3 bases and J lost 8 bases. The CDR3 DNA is TGTGCCAGCAGTTTGGGGGGGGGGACGTCCCTGGGTACGCAGTATTTT. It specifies CASSLGGGTSLGTQYF.

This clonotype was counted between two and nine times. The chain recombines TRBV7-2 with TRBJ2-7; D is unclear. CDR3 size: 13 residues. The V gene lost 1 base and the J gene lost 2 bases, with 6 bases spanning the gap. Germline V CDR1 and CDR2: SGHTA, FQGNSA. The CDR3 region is CASSLDQAYEQYF. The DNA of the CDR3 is TGTGCCAGCAGCTTAGATCAGGCCTACGAGCAGTACTTC.

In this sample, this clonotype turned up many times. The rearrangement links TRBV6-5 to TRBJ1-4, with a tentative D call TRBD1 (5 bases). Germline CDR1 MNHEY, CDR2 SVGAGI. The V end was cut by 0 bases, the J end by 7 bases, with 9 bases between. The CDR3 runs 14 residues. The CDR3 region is CASSYSFGGEKLFF. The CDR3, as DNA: TGTGCCAGCAGTTACTCTTTTGGGGGTGAAAAACTGTTTTTT.

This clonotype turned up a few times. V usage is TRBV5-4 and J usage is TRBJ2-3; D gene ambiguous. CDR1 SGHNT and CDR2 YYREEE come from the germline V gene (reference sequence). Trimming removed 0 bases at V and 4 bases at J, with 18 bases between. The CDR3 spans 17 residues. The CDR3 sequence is CASSLGVSNSGSDTQYF. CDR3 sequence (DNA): TGTGCCAGCAGCTTGGGGGTCTCAAATTCAGGCTCAGATACGCAGTATTTT.

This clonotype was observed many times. This CDR3 is CASSQASDDNYGYTF. The CDR3 DNA reads as TGTGCCAGCAGCCAAGCATCGGACGACAACTATGGCTACACCTTC. V gene TRBV4-2 combines with J gene TRBJ1-2; no clear D gene. This CDR3 comprises 15 residues. Germline loops: CDR1 LGHNA, CDR2 YNFKEQ. Trimming left V 1 base short and J 2 bases short, with 11 bases between.

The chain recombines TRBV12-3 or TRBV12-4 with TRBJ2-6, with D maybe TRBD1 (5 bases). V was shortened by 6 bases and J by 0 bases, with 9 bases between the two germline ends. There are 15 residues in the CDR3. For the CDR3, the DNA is TGTGCCAGCAGGGACACGAACTCTGGGGCCAACGTCCTGACTTTC. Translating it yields CASRDTNSGANVLTF.

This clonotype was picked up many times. CDR3 DNA: TGTGCCAGCAGTTACTCGAGCGGGTTGATGAACACTGAAGCTTTCTTT. Amino acid sequence: CASSYSSGLMNTEAFF. V usage is TRBV6-5 and J usage is TRBJ1-1, with no clear D. V was shortened by 0 bases and J by 0 bases, with 11 bases between the two germline ends. Germline V gene lookup returns CDR1 MNHEY and CDR2 SVGAGI. This CDR3 region has 16 residues.